This TCR beta chain was sequenced in a study of T cells after somatic rescue of genetic block. This clone was seen a single time. Sequencing used immunoSEQ multiplex PCR; TCRdb keeps in-frame clones, though not all of them. This repertoire shows about 63,000 clones, under 95% found once; its top ten account for less than 3.5%. Trimming removed 5 bases from V and 12 bases from J; junction bases left unmatched: 5. In germline, CDR1 is MDHEN, CDR2 SYDVKM. The CDR3 has 11 residues. The chain employs TRBV28 and TRBJ2-7; TRBD1 aligns across 9 bases. The TCR comes from a man in his forties. The material sequenced was peripheral blood mononuclear cells (PBMCs). The CDR3 is CASSTRDRAYF. Written as DNA, the CDR3 is TGTGCCAGCAGTACTCGGGACAGGGCGTACTTC.